This T cell receptor beta chain was sequenced for a study of T cells in Graves' hyperthyroidism and ophthalmopathy. Overall study: Staff took peripheral blood when the initial diagnosis was made, before any treatment began. Study results and caveats: The blood repertoire included most of the expanded thyroid clonotypes above 0.001. A 13 V-J model separated ophthalmopathy from stable hyperthyroidism.

The V gene end was trimmed by 2 bases and the J gene end by 5 bases; junction bases not matched to a gene: 4. The CDR3 totals 14 residues. Germline-derived CDR1 and CDR2 are MNHEY and SVGEGT. The count of this clonotype is one. Its antigen is not identified. This sequence may be a read error, since a much larger clone differs from it by one base. TCR beta CDR3 regions were amplified from RNA. The HTBI primer set was used in a first-round RT-PCR of the TCR CDR3. TCRdb redid the calling of the multiplex PCR reads with MiXCR, one entry per CDR3 protein. The sample holds about 400,000 distinct CDR3 sequences, about 14% seen once. Exclusion of a patient resulted from uncontrolled infection, other autoimmune disease, pregnancy or lactation.

The chain joins TRBV6-2 or TRBV6-3 to TRBJ2-7, with 9 bases aligning to TRBD1. Sequenced sample: blood. The receptor's source is a man in his fifties with Graves' ophthalmopathy. As DNA, the CDR3 is TGTGCCAGCAGTTACCTCGGGACAGGGAACGAGCAGTACTTC. It encodes CASSYLGTGNEQYF.